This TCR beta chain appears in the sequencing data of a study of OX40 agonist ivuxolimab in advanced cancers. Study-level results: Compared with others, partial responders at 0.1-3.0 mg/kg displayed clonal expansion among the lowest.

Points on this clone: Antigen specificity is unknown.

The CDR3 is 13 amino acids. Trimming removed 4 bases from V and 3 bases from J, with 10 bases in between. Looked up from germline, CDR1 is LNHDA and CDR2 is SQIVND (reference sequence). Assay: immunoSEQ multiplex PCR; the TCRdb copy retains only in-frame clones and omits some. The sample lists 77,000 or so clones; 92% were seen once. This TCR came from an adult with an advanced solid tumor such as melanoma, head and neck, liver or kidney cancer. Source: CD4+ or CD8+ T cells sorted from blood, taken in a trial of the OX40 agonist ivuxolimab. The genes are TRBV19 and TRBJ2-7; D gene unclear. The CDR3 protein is CASSSNIIYEQYF. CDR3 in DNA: TGTGCCAGTAGTAGTAATATTATCTACGAGCAGTACTTC.